A single sample is the source of the 18 T cell receptor beta chains below, sequenced in a study of shared clonotypes between healthy human individuals. The assay was immunoSEQ multiplex PCR, and TCRdb's table has in-frame clones only and misses some. The sample lists fewer than 2.5 million clones, 93% occurring once. Material for sequencing was naive CD4+ T cells from PBMCs. Subset noted: CD45RA+ positively selected. The source of these receptors is a man in his late teens or twenties in good health. Some clones in this sample may be carry-over from other donors' samples.

The chain joins TRBV9 to TRBJ2-2; D perhaps matches TRBD2 (6 bases). The germline V gene has CDR1 SGDLS and CDR2 YYNGEE. The CDR3 has 15 residues. The V gene lost 3 bases and the J gene lost 2 bases, with 11 bases spanning the gap. The CDR3 spells CASSGSGVNTGELFF. The CDR3 DNA is TGTGCCAGCAGCGGTAGCGGAGTAAACACCGGGGAGCTGTTTTTT.

J is TRBJ2-3 and V is TRBV14; weak D call: TRBD1 (7 bases). Germline loops: CDR1 SGHDN, CDR2 FVKESK. There are 16 residues in the CDR3. Trimming took off 4 bases at V and 1 base at J, with 15 bases between the two ends. As DNA, the CDR3 is TGTGCCAGCAGCCGGTTCGGCAGGGGGGGCACAGATACGCAGTATTTT. This gives the protein CASSRFGRGGTDTQYF. Variable domain in full (rest from reference TRBV14 and TRBJ2-3): EAGVTQFPSHSVIEKGQTVTLRCDPISGHDNLYWYRRVMGKEIKFLLHFVKESKQDESGMPNNRFLAERTGGTYSTLKVQPAELEDSGVYFCASSRFGRGGTDTQYFGPGTRLTVL.

As concerns this clone: Other DNA sequences in the sample encode the same CDR3. The chain has TRBV9 and TRBJ2-3, with D perhaps TRBD1 or TRBD2 (6 bases each). The CDR3 is made up of 15 amino acids. V was pared by 0 bases and J by 0 bases, with 8 bases between. Looked up from germline, CDR1 is SGDLS and CDR2 is YYNGEE. CDR3 nucleotide sequence: TGTGCCAGCAGCGTAGGGGGGGCGAGCACAGATACGCAGTATTTT. The encoded protein is CASSVGGASTDTQYF. Full variable domain (outside the CDR3, taken from reference TRBV9 and TRBJ2-3): DSGVTQTPKHLITATGQRVTLRCSPRSGDLSVYWYQQSLDQGLQFLIQYYNGEERAKGNILERFSAQQFPDLHSELNLSSLELGDSALYFCASSVGGASTDTQYFGPGTRLTVL.

This clone came up once. The chain links TRBV13 to TRBJ2-5; 11 bases map to TRBD2. Losses at the gene ends were 5 bases for V and 4 bases for J; bases not matched to a gene: 12. The CDR3 is made up of 17 amino acids. Germline values: CDR1 PRHDT, CDR2 FYEKMQ (reference sequence). The CDR3 nucleotides are TGTGCCAGCAGCCGTCAGTTACTAGCGGGAGTCGGAGAGACCCAGTACTTC. Amino acids: CASSRQLLAGVGETQYF.

The rearrangement uses TRBV27 and TRBJ2-1; 7 bases line up with TRBD1. V was clipped by 2 bases and J by 7 bases; unmatched bases: 2. The CDR3 has 13 amino acids. Looked up from germline, CDR1 is MNHEY and CDR2 is SMNVEV (reference sequence). The CDR3 DNA is TGTGCCAGCAGTTTACTACAGGGGAATGAGCAGTTCTTC. Encoded protein: CASSLLQGNEQFF.

The J gene is TRBJ1-2, the V gene TRBV5-4, with 7 bases matching TRBD1. Germline CDR1 SGHNT, CDR2 YYREEE (reference sequence). The ends lost 0 bases at V and 0 bases at J; junction bases unmatched: 5. The CDR3 consists of 16 residues. Here the CDR3 DNA reads TGTGCCAGCAGCTTGGGACTACAGGGGCCTAACTATGGCTACACCTTC. Translation: CASSLGLQGPNYGYTF. The complete variable domain, with remaining parts taken from reference TRBV5-4 and TRBJ1-2, reads ETGVTQSPTHLIKTRGQQVTLRCSSQSGHNTVSWYQQALGQGPQFIFQYYREEENGRGNFPPRFSGLQFPNYSSELNVNALELDDSALYLCASSLGLQGPNYGYTFGSGTRLTVV.

This chain uses TRBV18 with TRBJ1-1, with D perhaps TRBD1 (6 bases). Trimming left V 0 bases short and J 1 base short, with 6 bases between. Germline CDR1 and CDR2: KGHSH and LQKENI. The CDR3 sequence is 14 residues long. CDR3 protein: CASSPPRGNTEAFF. In DNA, the CDR3 is TGTGCCAGCTCACCACCCAGGGGGAACACTGAAGCTTTCTTT.

This chain joins TRBV6-5 and TRBJ1-1; no clear D. The CDR3 runs to 13 residues. Germline loops: CDR1 MNHEY, CDR2 SVGAGI. V lost 5 bases, J lost 0 bases, and 7 bases lay in between. In DNA form, the CDR3 reads TGTGCCAGCAGTAGAAAAGTGAACACTGAAGCTTTCTTT. It translates to CASSRKVNTEAFF.

The chain recombines TRBV28 with TRBJ1-5; D unclear. The CDR3 sequence is 13 residues long. Looked up from germline, CDR1 is MDHEN and CDR2 is SYDVKM. Trimming cost V 9 bases and J 0 bases, with 9 bases left between them. The CDR3 spells CASGQTSNQPQHF. The CDR3, as DNA: TGTGCCAGTGGGCAAACTAGCAATCAGCCCCAGCATTTT.

The V gene is TRBV6-5, the J gene TRBJ2-2, with 9 bases fitting TRBD1. From germline, CDR1 is MNHEY and CDR2 SVGAGI. V lost 6 bases to trimming and J lost 5 bases; unmatched junction nucleotides: 4. The CDR3 spans 14 residues. CDR3 sequence (DNA): TGTGCCAGCAGGGGACAGGGAAAAACCGGGGAGCTGTTTTTT. Translation gives CASRGQGKTGELFF.

This clone was counted once. The CDR3 region is CASSLLAGEDEQYF. Written as DNA, the CDR3 is TGTGCCAGCAGCCTACTAGCGGGAGAGGACGAGCAGTACTTC. V usage is TRBV7-9 and J usage is TRBJ2-7; 11 bases map to TRBD2. Germline trimming cut 5 bases from V and 5 bases from J; bases unmatched to any gene: 5. The CDR3 sequence is 14 residues long. CDR1 and CDR2 from the germline V gene are SEHNR and FQNEAQ (reference sequence).

The V and J genes are TRBV6-1 and TRBJ2-7; 8 nucleotides agree with TRBD1. In germline, CDR1 is MNHNS, CDR2 SASEGT. This CDR3 has 14 amino acids. Unmatched junction bases numbered 6, after V lost 3 bases and J lost 5 bases. This CDR3 reads CASSEDRVWDEQYF. CDR3 in DNA: TGTGCCAGCAGTGAGGACAGGGTCTGGGACGAGCAGTACTTC.

The J gene is TRBJ2-5, the V gene TRBV28, with 8 bases aligning to TRBD1. The CDR3 covers 16 residues. Trimming removed 6 bases from V and 4 bases from J; junction bases left unmatched: 13. In germline, CDR1 is MDHEN, CDR2 SYDVKM. The CDR3 region has the DNA TGTGCCAGCAGCCCCGGGGCGACAGGGGTGGGAGAGACCCAGTACTTC. Encoded protein: CASSPGATGVGETQYF.

The chain carries TRBV5-1 and TRBJ2-1; 11 nucleotides agree with TRBD2. This CDR3 spans 18 amino acids. Per the germline V gene, CDR1 is SGHRS and CDR2 is YFSETQ. V lost 0 bases and J lost 8; bases outside the gene matches: 13. The DNA for the CDR3 is TGCGCCAGCAGCTTGGCCCCTAGCGGGAGGCATTTTAGCGATGAGCAGTTCTTC. It is translated as CASSLAPSGRHFSDEQFF.

The V and J genes are TRBV7-2 and TRBJ2-7; no clear D. Trimming took off 2 bases at V and 2 bases at J, with 10 bases between the two ends. The CDR3 sequence is 14 residues long. Germline loops: CDR1 SGHTA, CDR2 FQGNSA. CDR3 in DNA: TGTGCCAGCAGCTTATATGCGCGGACCTACGAGCAGTACTTC. Translated, it gives CASSLYARTYEQYF.

The chain employs TRBV9 and TRBJ2-1, with D tentatively TRBD1 or TRBD2 (5 bases each). The germline V gene encodes CDR1 SGDLS and CDR2 YYNGEE. This CDR3 comprises 15 residues. Trimming took 3 bases from V and 2 from J, leaving 12 bases between them. The CDR3 sequence is CASSARDGTYNEQFF. Written as DNA, the CDR3 is TGTGCCAGCAGCGCCCGGGACGGTACCTACAATGAGCAGTTCTTC.

The chain has TRBV4-3 and TRBJ2-1; D not resolved. The V and J ends lost 0 bases and 11 bases respectively, with 14 bases between them. The CDR3 has 14 amino acids. Germline V gives CDR1 LGHNA, CDR2 YSLEER. In nucleotides, the CDR3 is TGCGCCAGCAGCCAAGACCGATTTTCCTCTCAGCAGTTCTTC. Amino acid sequence: CASSQDRFSSQQFF.

The CDR3 loop reads CAWSAGTGYGYTF. The CDR3 DNA reads TGTGCCTGGAGTGCCGGGACAGGTTATGGCTACACCTTC. This chain links TRBV30 with TRBJ1-2, with TRBD1 identical over 8 bases. In germline, CDR1 is GTSNPN, CDR2 SVGIG (reference sequence). V lost 1 base and J lost 5; bases outside the gene matches: 3. The CDR3 contains 13 residues.